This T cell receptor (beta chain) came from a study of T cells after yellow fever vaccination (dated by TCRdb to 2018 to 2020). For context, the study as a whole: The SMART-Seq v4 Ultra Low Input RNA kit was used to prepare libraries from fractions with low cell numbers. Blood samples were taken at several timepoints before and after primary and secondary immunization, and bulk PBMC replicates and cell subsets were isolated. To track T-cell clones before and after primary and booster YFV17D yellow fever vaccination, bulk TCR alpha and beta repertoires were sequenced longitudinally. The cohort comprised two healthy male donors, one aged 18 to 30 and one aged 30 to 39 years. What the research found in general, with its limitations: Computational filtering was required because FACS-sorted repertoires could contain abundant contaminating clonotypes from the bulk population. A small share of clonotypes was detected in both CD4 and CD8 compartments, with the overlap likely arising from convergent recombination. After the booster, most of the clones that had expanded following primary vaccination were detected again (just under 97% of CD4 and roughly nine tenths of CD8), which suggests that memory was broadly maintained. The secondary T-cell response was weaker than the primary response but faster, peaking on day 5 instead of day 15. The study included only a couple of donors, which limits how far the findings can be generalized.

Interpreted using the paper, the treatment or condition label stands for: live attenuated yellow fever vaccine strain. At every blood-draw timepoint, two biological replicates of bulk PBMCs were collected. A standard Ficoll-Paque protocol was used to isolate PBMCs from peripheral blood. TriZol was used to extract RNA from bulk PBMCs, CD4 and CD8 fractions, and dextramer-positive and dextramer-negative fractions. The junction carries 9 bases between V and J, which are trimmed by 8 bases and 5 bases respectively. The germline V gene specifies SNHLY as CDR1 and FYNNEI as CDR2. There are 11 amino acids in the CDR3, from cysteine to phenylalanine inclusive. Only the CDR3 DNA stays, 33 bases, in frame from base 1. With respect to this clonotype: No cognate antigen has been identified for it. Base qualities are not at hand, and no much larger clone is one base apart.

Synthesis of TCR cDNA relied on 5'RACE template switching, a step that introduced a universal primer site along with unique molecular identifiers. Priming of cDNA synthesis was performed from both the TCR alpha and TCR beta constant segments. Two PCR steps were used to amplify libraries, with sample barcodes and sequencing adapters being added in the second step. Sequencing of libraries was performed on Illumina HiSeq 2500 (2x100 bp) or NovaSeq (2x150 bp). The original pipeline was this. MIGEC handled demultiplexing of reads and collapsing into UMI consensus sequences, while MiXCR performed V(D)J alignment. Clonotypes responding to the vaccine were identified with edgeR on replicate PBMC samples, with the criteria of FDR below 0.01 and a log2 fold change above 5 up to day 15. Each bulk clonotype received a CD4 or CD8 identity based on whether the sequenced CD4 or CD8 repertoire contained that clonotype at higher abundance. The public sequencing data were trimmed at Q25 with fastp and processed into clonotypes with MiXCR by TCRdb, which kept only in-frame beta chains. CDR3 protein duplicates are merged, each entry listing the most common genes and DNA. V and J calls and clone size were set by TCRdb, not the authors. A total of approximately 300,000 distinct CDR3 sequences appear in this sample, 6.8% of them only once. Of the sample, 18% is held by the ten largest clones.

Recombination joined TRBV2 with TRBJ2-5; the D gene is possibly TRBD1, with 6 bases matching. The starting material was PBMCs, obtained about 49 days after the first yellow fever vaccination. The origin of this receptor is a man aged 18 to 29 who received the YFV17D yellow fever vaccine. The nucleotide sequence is TGTGCCAGCCAGGGGCTGGAGACCCAGTACTTC. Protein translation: CASQGLETQYF.